This T cell receptor beta chain emerged from a study of memory CD8 T cells in hepatitis C reinfection. Across the study: Pre-reinfection samples were taken 55 to 20 weeks before detection. Study-wide findings and caveats: With 5 or 6 donors, public clonotype conclusions could not be definitive.

Remarks on this clone: As yet, its antigen is unknown.

Time point given: pre-reinfection, 55 to 20 weeks before reinfection detection. TCR sequencing was done directly ex vivo on sorted cells, without expansion in vitro. Two donors provided sorted CD3+ CD8+ CD45RO- naive CD8 T cells at all three reinfection time points. Clones were read by immunoSEQ multiplex PCR, and TCRdb kept only the in-frame ones, dropping some. This sample has tens of thousands of clones, with roughly 91% found just once. The receptor was derived from a man aged 18-30 years with hepatitis C virus infection. The sequenced sample was naive CD8+ T cells sorted from blood.

Here the CDR3 DNA reads TGTGCCAGCAGCTCTGCCTCAGGGTATGGCTACACCTTC. Protein sequence: CASSSASGYGYTF. The J gene is TRBJ1-2, the V gene TRBV9, with D perhaps TRBD1 (5 bases). Trimming left V 4 bases short and J 5 bases short, with 12 bases between. This CDR3 is 13 amino acids long. From germline, CDR1 is SGDLS and CDR2 YYNGEE.